This entry concerns a single TCR beta chain. Its antigen has not been determined. The sample holds no much larger clone one base away, and base qualities are not on file. Trimming takes 5 bases from V and 0 bases from J, and the germline ends sit 11 bases apart. CDR1 and CDR2 (SGHTA, FQGNSA) derive from the germline V gene. The CDR3 holds 14 amino acids from the cysteine to the phenylalanine. Only the CDR3 portion is preserved as DNA: 42 bases, with reading frame beginning at the first base. Single viable CD3+CD4+CD8-CD45RO+ cells were sorted as memory CD4+ T cells on a FACSAria II. CMV serostatus was assessed using a Roche Elecsys assay, by which serum IgG against CMV pp150, pp28, p38 and p52 was detected. Once the samples were thawed, total CD4+ T cells were enriched through positive selection using CD4 magnetic microbeads. Samples originated from another study that specifically interrogated the CD4+ T cell memory repertoire. Peripheral blood mononuclear cells were isolated and cryopreserved according to standard operating procedures, and serum was stored at -80 degrees C. Staining used CD3-PerCP (BW264/56), CD4-APC (RPA-T4), CD45RO-PE (UCHT1) and CD8-Pacific Orange (3B5) antibodies, with Sytox blue excluding non-viable cells.

Genomic DNA was extracted from sorted cells with the Quick-DNA Microprep Kit. Amplification of TCRbeta DNA was done with the immunoSEQ hsTCRbeta kit, following the protocol from the manufacturer. An Illumina MiSeq instrument was used to sequence the TCRbeta libraries. The original methods were these. Once out-of-frame sequences had been removed, approximately 2,000,000 distinct TCRbeta sequences were left, which works out to an average of around 70,000 per individual. Two values were used to score each individual: the count of some 150 previously reported CMV-associated TCRbeta sequences and the total count of productive distinct TCRbeta sequences. A beta-binomial model was reimplemented in Python, and scikit-learn random forests with default parameters were trained on US cohort data. On the Belgian cohort, classifier performance was reported as the median AUC, along with percentile confidence intervals, across 10,000 bootstrap iterations. This immuneACCESS table, as held by TCRdb, lists in-frame sequences with V and J called but not all clones. Of the missing ones, under half trace to an unresolved V gene in checked studies; the others have no known cause. D and trimming come from the DNA, and the V and J calls and clone size come from that table. In this sample the table shows under 75,000 clones, 80% of which occur a single time. Less than 0.6% of the sample lies in the top ten.

The sample is drawn from a study of memory CD4+ T cells and cytomegalovirus serostatus (dated by TCRdb to the late 2010s). Regarding the research as a whole: The cohort comprised around 35 healthy Belgian adults, 9 CMV seropositive and some 24 CMV seronegative. The study sequenced CD4+ memory TCRbeta repertoires of a Belgian cohort with known cytomegalovirus serostatus to replicate a published TCR-based CMV serostatus classifier. General findings and caveats noted by the study authors: For predicting CMV serostatus, the median bootstrapped AUC was 0.95 using the original framework and about 0.9 using a US-trained random forest. The original-framework classifier achieved a median bootstrapped AUC of 0.95 with a 95% CI of 0.76-1.00 on the Belgian cohort. The results were interpreted as suggesting that the CMV-associated TCR signature is mostly present in the CD4+ memory repertoire. Only CD4+CD45RO+ memory cells were sequenced, in contrast to the original study, in which naive and memory CD4+ and CD8+ populations were covered. Of around 150 previously reported CMV-associated TCRbeta sequences, about 68 appeared in the CD4+ memory repertoires, each in one to five individuals.

The specimen sequenced was memory CD4+ T cells from blood. The sequence derives from an adult in good health and CMV-seronegative. Some clones in this sample may be carry-over from other donors' samples. The chain couples TRBV7-2 to TRBJ2-7; TRBD2 is perhaps the D gene, given 6 matching bases. The CDR3 region: CASSPVRDSYEQYF. The nucleotide sequence reads TGTGCCAGCAGCCCGGTGCGGGACTCCTACGAGCAGTACTTC.